This TCR beta chain was sequenced in a study of blood T cell repertoires in COVID-19 (dated by TCRdb to the early 2020s). About the study as a whole: Samples from collaborators originated in the United States, Italy and Spain and spanned both the acute and convalescent phases of COVID-19. The prospective study material was composed of cDNA or gDNA derived from T cells, B-cell-depleted T cells, or PBMCs. The dataset comprised deeply sampled blood TCRbeta repertoires from subjects exposed to, actively infected with, or recovered from COVID-19. The repertoires were made available in a free public database intended to serve as a resource for research on the immune response to SARS-CoV-2. The samples were drawn from two sources: the first 160 participants of the ongoing ImmuneRACE study, and fewer than 1,500 subjects contributed by 6 global collaborators. A de-identified subject ID, COVID-19 status, age in years and sex were almost always included in the sample metadata. HLA class I and class II types, where available, came from metadata supplied by the sample provider rather than from assay-based typing.

TCRbeta CDR3 regions were amplified from genomic DNA by means of the immunoSEQ Assay, a bias-controlled multiplex PCR. On the study's bioinformatics: The number of nucleated cells in each sample was estimated by amplification of reference gene primers within the assay. To quantify the absolute abundance of each unique TCRbeta CDR3 rearrangement, sequence reads were collapsed and filtered. For each sample, productive Simpson clonality was calculated as the square root of Simpson's diversity index across productive rearrangements. TCRdb provides this immuneACCESS table in a form limited to in-frame rearrangements. Some clones are lacking; in checked studies, under half of them reflect an unresolved V gene, and why the rest are absent is not known. V and J calls and clone size are copied from that table; D and trimming were computed from the DNA. In this sample the table shows 250,000 to 350,000 clones, approximately 84% of which occur a single time. Of the sample, more than 1.1% is held by the ten largest clones.

One collaborating source in Seattle enrolled patients during active infection and followed them longitudinally through the course of disease. Collaborating institutions collected whole blood in K2EDTA tubes following their own protocols. For TCRbeta analysis, collaborators shipped samples as frozen whole blood, isolated PBMCs, or DNA extracted from either of those sample types. Trimming removed 0 bases from V and 0 bases from J, leaving 14 bases between the germline ends. The CDR3 spans 17 residues, from the cysteine through the phenylalanine. The entry retains the CDR3 DNA only, 51 bases that are in frame from base 1. The germline V gene yields SGHRS for CDR1 and YFSETQ for CDR2. General findings and caveats noted by the study authors: Clinical and demographic metadata were provided uncurated, with the amount varying by source and participant.

On this clone itself: The specificity of this receptor is unknown. No base qualities exist here, and no much larger clone lies one base off it.

Sequencing used peripheral blood. The sequence joins TRBV5-1 to TRBJ2-3, and TRBD2 may be the D gene, going by 7 matching bases. This sequence originates from a human donor with COVID-19, enrolled during active disease. The donor label of this sample is uncertain. The bases are TGCGCCAGCAGCTTGGAAGGGGGGGATTATAGCACAGATACGCAGTATTTT. This translates into CASSLEGGDYSTDTQYF.